This T cell receptor beta chain was sequenced for a study of human T cells and chemical hapten exposure. Points from the study as a whole: There were significantly more large CDR3 similarity clusters among expanded TCRs than among controls. There was no change with DPC sensitization in TCRs above 1 in 1000 frequency.

It was the library that attached unique molecular identifiers to individual cDNA molecules. TCRdb fed the RACE reads into MiXCR, producing one record per CDR3 protein. In the table there are around 100,000 distinct CDR3 sequences, about 11% of which are singletons. About this clonotype: The antigen is undetermined.

This sample's time point: patch test 1, 2 weeks after DPC sensitization. The treatment here: therapeutic diphenylcyclopropenone sensitization with weekly scalp DPC. The starting material, unfractionated whole blood, was used for total RNA extraction. Losses at the gene ends were 4 bases for V and 6 bases for J; bases not matched to a gene: 3. CDR1 ENHRY and CDR2 SYGVKD come from the germline V gene. There are 14 residues in the CDR3. V and J are TRBV10-3 and TRBJ2-2; 9 nucleotides align to TRBD2. Sequencing was performed on whole blood, taken in connection with sensitization to the hapten diphenylcyclopropenone (DPC). The receptor was isolated from a woman between 40 and 50 years old with alopecia areata. Some clones in this sample may be carry-over from other donors' samples. The CDR3 sequence: CAISGLAGPGELFF. For the CDR3, the DNA is TGTGCCATCAGTGGGCTAGCGGGGCCCGGGGAGCTGTTTTTT.